This TCR beta chain comes out of a study of cytomegalovirus exposure and HLA in healthy donors. The study's findings and limits: As immune exposure information, only CMV serostatus was available.

Looked up from germline, CDR1 is SGHNT and CDR2 is YYREEE (reference sequence). V shed 4 bases and J shed 0 bases, with 10 bases lying between them. The CDR3 length is 14 residues. The PCR had 60 Vbeta and 13 Jbeta primers. Some clones are missing from TCRdb's copy, which holds only in-frame ones; the method was immunoSEQ multiplex PCR. This repertoire shows fewer than 95,000 clones, over 70% found once; its top ten account for less than 4%. Comments on this clone: Its antigen is still unknown.

V and J are TRBV5-4 and TRBJ1-2, with a possible D match to TRBD1 (5 bases). Input material: PBMCs. This TCR derives from a man in his forties in good health and CMV-seronegative. DNA for the CDR3: TGTGCCAGCAGCCAAGACAGCGCTAACTATGGCTACACCTTC. This codes for CASSQDSANYGYTF.